Detailed here is one T cell receptor (beta chain). The antigen is unknown. The CDR3 extends over 15 amino acids. J gave up 5 bases and V 3 bases, and 5 bases lay outside the gene matches. Germline CDR1 SGHAT, CDR2 FQNNGV. This sample was included in a study of vaccination and CD4 T cells after COVID-19. Specified treatment: roughly 11-day PBMC culture with coronavirus spike peptide pools or control peptides (ViraFEST assay). Expanded clonotypes were found by TCR sequencing after peptide-pool stimulation (ViraFEST). Cultured CD4+ T-cell DNA underwent Oncomine TCR Beta short-read sequencing. TCRdb processed the PCR reads anew with MiXCR; each CDR3 protein has one entry. The repertoire includes about 7,400 distinct CDR3 sequences, about 59% of them detected once, and 15% to 20% sits in the top ten.

The source is a human donor who had recovered from COVID-19. The sequenced sample was CD4+ T cells from blood, cultured in vitro. The chain carries TRBV11-2 and TRBJ2-5, with 11 bases matching TRBD2. CDR3 protein: CASSFSGRAWETQYF. The CDR3 DNA reads as TGTGCCAGCAGCTTTAGCGGGAGGGCCTGGGAGACCCAGTACTTC.